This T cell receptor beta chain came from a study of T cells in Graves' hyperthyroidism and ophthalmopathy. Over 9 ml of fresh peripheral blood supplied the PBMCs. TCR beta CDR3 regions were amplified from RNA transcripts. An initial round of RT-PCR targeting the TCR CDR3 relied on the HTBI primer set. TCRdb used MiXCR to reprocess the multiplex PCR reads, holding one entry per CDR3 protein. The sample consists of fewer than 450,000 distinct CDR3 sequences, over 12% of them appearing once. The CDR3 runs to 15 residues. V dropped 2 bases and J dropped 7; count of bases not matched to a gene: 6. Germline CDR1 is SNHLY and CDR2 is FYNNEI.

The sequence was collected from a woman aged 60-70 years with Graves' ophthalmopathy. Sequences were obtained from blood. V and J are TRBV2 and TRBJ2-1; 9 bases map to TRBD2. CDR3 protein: CASSESREGPNEQFF. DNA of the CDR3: TGTGCCAGCAGTGAATCGCGGGAGGGCCCAAATGAGCAGTTCTTC.